The 18 T cell receptor beta chains given below trace back to one sample, sequenced in a study of long-term antiretroviral therapy in people with HIV. The libraries were made with immunoSEQ v3.0 at survey level. The repertoire was sequenced with immunoSEQ multiplex PCR; TCRdb's copy has only in-frame clones and lacks some. The repertoire holds roughly 25,000 clones, with about four fifths as singletons. This specimen was unsorted PBMCs, taken 0.7 years before starting antiretroviral therapy. The receptors here all came from a man between 25 and 39 years old with HIV.

The CDR3 coding sequence is TGTGCCAGCAGTGATTGGCAGGACGCTAACTATGGCTACACCTTC. Translating gives CASSDWQDANYGYTF. This chain uses TRBV2 with TRBJ1-2; no reliable D call. The CDR3 covers 15 residues. Trimming cost V 3 bases and J 0 bases, with 11 bases left between them. The germline gives CDR1 SNHLY, CDR2 FYNNEI. The variable domain in full, completed from reference TRBV2 and TRBJ1-2, reads EPEVTQTPSHQVTQMGQEVILRCVPISNHLYFYWYRQILGQKVEFLVSFYNNEISEKSEIFDDQFSVERPDGSNFTLKIRSTKLEDSAMYFCASSDWQDANYGYTFGSGTRLTVV.

This chain uses TRBV27 with TRBJ2-2; the D call may be TRBD1 or TRBD2 (5 bases each). Germline loops: CDR1 MNHEY, CDR2 SMNVEV (reference sequence). The V and J ends lost 1 base and 5 bases respectively, with 14 bases between them. The CDR3 covers 16 residues. The CDR3 here is CASSLYIGTATGELFF. CDR3 bases: TGTGCCAGCAGTTTATACATAGGGACGGCTACCGGGGAGCTGTTTTTT.

The chain uses TRBV29-1 and TRBJ1-2, with 8 nucleotides matching TRBD1. Germline CDR1 SQVTM, CDR2 ANQGSEA. The CDR3 runs to 14 residues. The V gene end was trimmed by 3 bases and the J gene end by 4 bases; junction bases not matched to a gene: 7. CDR3 nucleotides: TGCAGCGTTGAGACGACAGGGGACTTCTATGGCTACACCTTC. Translating gives CSVETTGDFYGYTF. The full variable domain, its missing parts supplied by reference TRBV29-1 and TRBJ1-2, is SAVISQKPSRDICQRGTSLTIQCQVDSQVTMMFWYRQQPGQSLTLIATANQGSEATYESGFVIDKFPISRPNLTFSTLTVSNMSPEDSSIYLCSVETTGDFYGYTFGSGTRLTVV.

V is TRBV6-8 and J is TRBJ1-2, with D possibly being TRBD1 (5 bases). Germline V gives CDR1 MNHGY, CDR2 SAAAGT. Between the trimmed V and J ends, which lost 4 bases and 4 bases, there was a span of 19 bases. The CDR3 spans 16 residues. The CDR3 reads CASSFGQGHRIYGYTF. The CDR3 DNA reads TGTGCCAGCAGTTTCGGGCAGGGTCATCGTATCTATGGCTACACCTTC.

V is TRBV5-1 and J is TRBJ1-6; 9 nucleotides agree with TRBD1. This CDR3 contains 19 residues. CDR1 SGHRS and CDR2 YFSETQ come from the germline V gene. The V and J ends lost 4 bases and 0 bases, in that order; junction bases with no gene match: 11. CDR3 nucleotide sequence: TGCGCCAGCAGCGACGGACAGGGGAGGTTGAGCTCCTATAATTCACCCCTCCACTTT. This gives the protein CASSDGQGRLSSYNSPLHF.

The chain employs TRBV5-4 and TRBJ2-5; 13 bases align to TRBD2. Trimming took 0 bases from V and 4 from J; bases not matched to a gene: 9. The germline V gene has CDR1 SGHNT and CDR2 YYREEE (reference sequence). The CDR3 extends over 18 amino acids. Here the CDR3 reads CASSLVIGLAGARETQYF. As DNA, the CDR3 is TGTGCCAGCAGCTTGGTGATTGGACTAGCGGGGGCGCGAGAGACCCAGTACTTC.

This chain connects TRBV7-9 to TRBJ2-3; the match to TRBD1 covers 7 bases. Trimming removed 5 bases from V and 6 bases from J; junction bases left unmatched: 20. The germline V gene has CDR1 SEHNR and CDR2 FQNEAQ (reference sequence). The CDR3 contains 18 residues. The CDR3 here is CASSQPISRTGDGDTQYF. In nucleotides, the CDR3 is TGTGCCAGCAGCCAGCCGATATCTAGGACAGGCGACGGGGATACGCAGTATTTT. The whole variable domain, remainder taken from reference TRBV7-9 and TRBJ2-3, is DTGVSQNPRHKITKRGQNVTFRCDPISEHNRLYWYRQTLGQGPEFLTYFQNEAQLEKSRLLSDRFSAERPKGSFSTLEIQRTEQGDSAMYLCASSQPISRTGDGDTQYFGPGTRLTVL.

V and J are TRBV19 and TRBJ2-7; D is perhaps TRBD1 (5 bases). This CDR3 has 12 residues. Trimming took 6 bases from V and 3 from J, leaving 9 bases between them. Germline loops: CDR1 LNHDA, CDR2 SQIVND (reference sequence). CDR3 DNA sequence: TGTGCCAGTAGCGACAGTCTCTACGAGCAGTACTTC. Encoded protein: CASSDSLYEQYF.

V usage is TRBV18 and J usage is TRBJ1-2, with 9 bases matching TRBD1. V shed 4 bases, J shed 5 bases, and the junction held 14 bases outside the gene matches. The CDR3 runs 17 residues. CDR1 and CDR2 from the germline V gene are KGHSH and LQKENI. The CDR3 here is CASSLPGTGTGEYGYTF. Here the CDR3 DNA reads TGTGCCAGCTCACTTCCCGGGACAGGGACTGGAGAATATGGCTACACCTTC.

DNA for the CDR3: TGTGCCACCAGCAGAGAAACAGGGGGCCCAAACACTGAAGCTTTCTTT. Translated, it gives CATSRETGGPNTEAFF. The chain is built from TRBV15 and TRBJ1-1, with TRBD1 identical over 9 bases. Germline trimming cut 0 bases from V and 2 bases from J; bases unmatched to any gene: 4. The CDR3 has 16 residues. Per the germline V gene, CDR1 is LNHNV and CDR2 is YYDKDF (reference sequence).

J is TRBJ2-1 and V is TRBV2; TRBD2 aligns across 7 bases. V trimming: 0 bases; J trimming: 3 bases; junction bases outside the gene matches: 5. The CDR3 runs 16 residues. The germline V gene encodes CDR1 SNHLY and CDR2 FYNNEI. The DNA of the CDR3 is TGTGCCAGCAGTGAAGCTATACTAGCGCTCTACAATGAGCAGTTCTTC. The encoded protein is CASSEAILALYNEQFF.

This rearrangement joins TRBV19 to TRBJ1-5, with 8 bases identical to TRBD1. Germline V CDR1 and CDR2: LNHDA, SQIVND (reference sequence). V lost 7 bases to trimming and J lost 5 bases; unmatched junction nucleotides: 4. The CDR3 is 13 amino acids. The CDR3 sequence: CASNGRGHQPQHF. The CDR3 nucleotides are TGTGCCAGTAATGGCAGGGGGCATCAGCCCCAGCATTTT.

The chain carries TRBV5-1 and TRBJ2-4, with D perhaps TRBD1 (5 bases). CDR1 is SGHRS and CDR2 is YFSETQ in the germline V gene. V lost 4 bases, J lost 0 bases, and 14 bases lay in between. The CDR3 extends over 16 amino acids. The CDR3 spells CASSTTSGKAKNIQYF. CDR3 DNA: TGCGCCAGCAGCACAACATCAGGGAAAGCCAAAAACATTCAGTACTTC.

The V and J genes are TRBV6-5 and TRBJ2-1, with 8 bases identical to TRBD2. CDR3 length equals 15 residues. Germline assignment: CDR1 MNHEY and CDR2 SVGAGI. V gave up 2 bases and J gave up 4 bases; unmatched junction bases: 4. The CDR3, as DNA: TGTGCCAGCAGTTACGAGGGACTAGTATACAATGAGCAGTTCTTC. Translating gives CASSYEGLVYNEQFF.

CDR3 in DNA: TGTGCCAGCGTCGGGTCCTTCAGCAATGAGCAGTTCTTC. Translating it yields CASVGSFSNEQFF. The chain links TRBV27 to TRBJ2-1; D is ambiguous. The CDR3 consists of 13 residues. V was cut by 8 bases and J by 6 bases, with 14 bases left in between. The V gene's germline CDR1 is MNHEY and CDR2 SMNVEV (reference sequence).

This sequence joins TRBV6-1 and TRBJ1-5, with D perhaps TRBD1 (5 bases). With 2 bases removed from V and 5 bases from J, the gap between germline ends came to 13 bases. This CDR3 is built from 15 residues. Germline CDR1 reads MNHNS; CDR2 reads SASEGT. CDR3 loop: CASSEFGGFYQPQHF. The CDR3 DNA sequence: TGTGCCAGCAGTGAATTCGGGGGGTTTTATCAGCCCCAGCATTTT.

The chain uses TRBV4-1 and TRBJ2-1, with 12 bases matching TRBD2. J was trimmed by 6 bases and V by 1 base; bases with no gene match: 22. The V gene's germline CDR1 is MGHRA and CDR2 YSYEKL. This CDR3 is 22 amino acids long. CDR3 amino acids: CASSQGLAGVLVRGGISNEQFF. In nucleotides, the CDR3 is TGCGCCAGCAGCCAAGGACTAGCGGGAGTACTTGTCAGAGGTGGAATCAGCAATGAGCAGTTCTTC.

The chain joins TRBV27 to TRBJ2-5; D perhaps matches TRBD2 (8 bases). CDR1 and CDR2 (germline): MNHEY, SMNVEV (reference sequence). This CDR3 has 14 amino acids. The V end lost 5 bases, the J end lost 11 bases, and 21 bases lay between the germline ends. CDR3 region: CASSERGREREQYF. Written as DNA, the CDR3 is TGTGCCAGCAGTGAGAGGGGGCGGGAGCGGGAGCAGTACTTC.